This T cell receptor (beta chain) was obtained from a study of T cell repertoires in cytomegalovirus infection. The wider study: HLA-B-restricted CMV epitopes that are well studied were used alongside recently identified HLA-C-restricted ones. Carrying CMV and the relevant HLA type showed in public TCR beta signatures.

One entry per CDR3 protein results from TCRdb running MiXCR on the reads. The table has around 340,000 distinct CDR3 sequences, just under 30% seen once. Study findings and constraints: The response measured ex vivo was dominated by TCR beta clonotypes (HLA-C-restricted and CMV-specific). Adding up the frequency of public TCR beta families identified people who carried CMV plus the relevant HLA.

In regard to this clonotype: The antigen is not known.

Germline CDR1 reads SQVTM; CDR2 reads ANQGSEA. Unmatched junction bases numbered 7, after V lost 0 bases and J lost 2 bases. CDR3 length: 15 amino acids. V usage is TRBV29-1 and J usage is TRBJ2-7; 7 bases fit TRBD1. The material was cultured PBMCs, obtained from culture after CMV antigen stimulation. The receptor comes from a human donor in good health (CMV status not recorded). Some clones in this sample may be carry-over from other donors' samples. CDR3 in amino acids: CSVEDLGGQAYEQYF. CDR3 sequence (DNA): TGCAGCGTTGAAGATTTGGGTGGACAGGCCTACGAGCAGTACTTC.